This paragraph reports one TCR beta chain. This same CDR3 is encoded by further DNA sequences in the sample. This sample was taken from a study of T cell responses to AZD1222 COVID-19 vaccine. The CDR3 extends over 14 amino acids. Germline V gives CDR1 SGHRS, CDR2 YFSETQ. J gave up 3 bases and V 1 base, and 3 bases lay outside the gene matches. TCRdb's table, derived via immunoSEQ multiplex PCR, lists solely in-frame clones and lacks some. Among roughly 140,000 clones listed, roughly 91% were seen once. The specimen was peripheral blood, collected 28 days after the second AZD1222 dose. The sequence came from an adult who received the AZD1222 COVID-19 vaccine. The chain carries TRBV5-1 and TRBJ2-7; the match to TRBD2 covers 8 bases. The CDR3 DNA follows: TGCGCCAGCAGCTTGACTAGCGGAAGCTACGAGCAGTACTTC. It translates to CASSLTSGSYEQYF.